These 25 T cell receptor beta chains came from one sample sequenced in a study of blood T cell repertoires in COVID-19. TCRdb's copy holds only in-frame clones and misses some; the assay was immunoSEQ multiplex PCR. The table records about 75,000 clones, 85% to 90% of them present only once. Sequenced: peripheral blood. All receptors derive from a human donor in a cohort sampled during active COVID-19.

CDR3 region: CASRETDPRETQYF. The CDR3 nucleotides read TGTGCCAGCAGAGAGACTGATCCTCGGGAGACCCAGTACTTC. The gene calls are TRBV27 and TRBJ2-5; no definite D call. CDR3 length equals 14 residues. V was pared by 6 bases and J by 5 bases, with 16 bases between. Per germline, CDR1 MNHEY and CDR2 SMNVEV (reference sequence).

This chain connects TRBV28 to TRBJ1-5; 11 nucleotides line up with TRBD1. The CDR3 loop spans 13 amino acids. J was trimmed by 6 bases and V by 9 bases; bases with no gene match: 4. Germline V gives CDR1 MDHEN, CDR2 SYDVKM. CDR3 amino acids: CASRTGGVQPQHF. In DNA form, the CDR3 reads TGTGCCAGTCGGACAGGGGGCGTTCAGCCCCAGCATTTT. The whole variable domain, remainder taken from reference TRBV28 and TRBJ1-5, is DVKVTQSSRYLVKRTGEKVFLECVQDMDHENMFWYRQDPGLGLRLIYFSYDVKMKEKGDIPEGYSVSREKKERFSLILESASTNQTSMYLCASRTGGVQPQHFGDGTRLSIL.

The chain joins TRBV6-2 or TRBV6-3 to TRBJ2-1, with D maybe TRBD2 (5 bases). The V gene's germline CDR1 is MNHEY and CDR2 SVGEGT. Deletions cut 2 bases from V and 5 bases from J, with 19 bases between. There are 17 residues in the CDR3. CDR3 nucleotide sequence: TGTGCCAGCAGTTACGTATTGCCCCTCAGCGGCCACAATGAGCAGTTCTTC. Its protein product is CASSYVLPLSGHNEQFF.

The genes are TRBV5-6 and TRBJ2-5, with a tentative D call TRBD1 (6 bases). V lost 0 bases and J lost 5, with 11 bases in between. This CDR3 is built from 14 residues. Per the germline V gene, CDR1 is SGHDT and CDR2 is YYEEEE. In nucleotides, the CDR3 is TGTGCCAGCAGCTTGGTGGGGGCTTTGGAGACCCAGTACTTC. This translates into CASSLVGALETQYF.

The genes are TRBV7-3 and TRBJ2-3; 9 nucleotides line up with TRBD2. CDR3 size: 16 residues. The germline CDR1 and CDR2 sequences are SGHTA and FQGTGA. Germline trimming cut 2 bases from V and 2 bases from J; bases unmatched to any gene: 5. CDR3 protein: CASSLGLAGLTDTQYF. The CDR3 region has the DNA TGTGCCAGCAGCTTAGGGCTAGCGGGACTCACAGATACGCAGTATTTT.

This clone appeared a single time. This chain joins TRBV5-6 and TRBJ1-5; 9 bases match TRBD1. The J segment lost 2 bases and the V segment lost 4 bases, leaving 4 bases of the junction unmatched. CDR3 length: 15 residues. Looked up from germline, CDR1 is SGHDT and CDR2 is YYEEEE. The CDR3: CASSPRDRGNQPQHF. Written as DNA, the CDR3 is TGTGCCAGCAGCCCGAGGGACAGGGGCAATCAGCCCCAGCATTTT.

The chain employs TRBV28 and TRBJ2-7, with D perhaps TRBD1 (5 bases). CDR3 length: 18 amino acids. The ends were cut back, 5 bases at V and 4 bases at J, with 27 bases in the middle. The germline V gene encodes CDR1 MDHEN and CDR2 SYDVKM. The CDR3 DNA reads TGTGCCAGCAGTCGAGACAGTGGAGTCGGTGAAACTATATACGAGCAGTACTTC. Residues: CASSRDSGVGETIYEQYF. Full variable domain (missing parts from reference TRBV28 and TRBJ2-7): DVKVTQSSRYLVKRTGEKVFLECVQDMDHENMFWYRQDPGLGLRLIYFSYDVKMKEKGDIPEGYSVSREKKERFSLILESASTNQTSMYLCASSRDSGVGETIYEQYFGPGTRLTVT.

The V gene is TRBV14, the J gene TRBJ1-1; TRBD1 is a possible D gene (5 bases). Trimming removed 6 bases at V and 1 base at J, with 9 bases between. CDR1 is SGHDN and CDR2 is FVKESK in the germline V gene. CDR3 length: 13 residues. DNA of the CDR3: TGTGCCAGCAGACAGACAGAGAACACTGAAGCTTTCTTT. It encodes CASRQTENTEAFF.

This rearrangement joins TRBV29-1 to TRBJ2-7; the match to TRBD2 covers 9 bases. The V and J ends lost 0 bases and 6 bases, in that order; junction bases with no gene match: 15. The CDR3 spans 17 residues. The germline V gene has CDR1 SQVTM and CDR2 ANQGSEA. DNA of the CDR3: TGCAGCGTTGAAGATCTGTTGCTAGCGGGAAATCCTGGCGAGCAGTACTTC. Translated, it gives CSVEDLLLAGNPGEQYF.

The chain combines TRBV11-2 with TRBJ1-2; 7 nucleotides agree with TRBD1. V gave up 0 bases and J gave up 4 bases; unmatched junction bases: 5. The CDR3 runs to 15 residues. The germline V gene has CDR1 SGHAT and CDR2 FQNNGV. Here the CDR3 DNA reads TGTGCCAGCAGCTTAGAGAGGGGGACAGCCTATGGCTACACCTTC. Amino acids: CASSLERGTAYGYTF.

The V gene is TRBV7-7, the J gene TRBJ1-3, with a tentative D call TRBD1 (6 bases). Germline V gene data show CDR1 as SSHAT and CDR2 as FNYEAQ (reference sequence). V was shortened by 8 bases and J by 0 bases, with 17 bases between the two germline ends. This CDR3 has 16 residues. CDR3 coding DNA: TGTGCCAGCGCCGTGGGGGCCATTAACTCTGGAAACACCATATATTTT. Its translation is CASAVGAINSGNTIYF.

The genes are TRBV29-1 and TRBJ2-1; maybe TRBD1 (7 bases). V was trimmed by 1 base and J by 4 bases, leaving 14 bases between them. CDR1 and CDR2 from the germline V gene are SQVTM and ANQGSEA. This CDR3 comprises 15 residues. CDR3 nucleotide sequence: TGCAGCGTTGAAGTCGGCAGGGGGGAGTACAATGAGCAGTTCTTC. The encoded protein is CSVEVGRGEYNEQFF.

The chain employs TRBV28 and TRBJ2-7; 7 bases line up with TRBD1. Trimming took 3 bases from V and 2 from J; bases not matched to a gene: 10. The CDR3 extends over 16 amino acids. CDR1 MDHEN and CDR2 SYDVKM come from the germline V gene. The chain's CDR3 is CASSFRGTRSTYEQYF. The CDR3 DNA reads TGTGCCAGCAGTTTCAGGGGGACAAGGTCCACCTACGAGCAGTACTTC.

This clone was picked up one time. The chain uses TRBV5-6 and TRBJ1-6, with D perhaps TRBD1 (6 bases). Germline V lookup: CDR1 SGHDT, CDR2 YYEEEE. V lost 4 bases and J 8 bases, leaving 10 bases between the germline ends. The CDR3 sequence is 13 residues long. CDR3 DNA sequence: TGTGCCAGCAGCGTTCGACAGGATTCACCCCTCCACTTT. Its protein product is CASSVRQDSPLHF. Drawing the rest from reference TRBV5-6 and TRBJ1-6, the complete variable domain is DAGVTQSPTHLIKTRGQQVTLRCSPKSGHDTVSWYQQALGQGPQFIFQYYEEEERQRGNFPDRFSGHQFPNYSSELNVNALLLGDSALYLCASSVRQDSPLHFGNGTRLTVT.

V and J are TRBV19 and TRBJ1-3, with a tentative D call TRBD1 (6 bases). CDR3 length equals 15 residues. V lost 7 bases, J lost 2 bases, and 15 bases lay in between. Germline assignment: CDR1 LNHDA and CDR2 SQIVND (reference sequence). CDR3 amino acids: CASNAGVGTGNTIYF. In DNA, the CDR3 is TGTGCCAGTAATGCAGGGGTCGGGACTGGAAACACCATATATTTT. Looking up the rest from reference TRBV19 and TRBJ1-3 gives the full variable domain: DGGITQSPKYLFRKEGQNVTLSCEQNLNHDAMYWYRQDPGQGLRLIYYSQIVNDFQKGDIAEGYSVSREKKESFPLTVTSAQKNPTAFYLCASNAGVGTGNTIYFGEGSWLTVV.

This clone was observed a single time. The chain carries TRBV29-1 and TRBJ1-2, with unresolved D. V was clipped by 3 bases and J by 7 bases, with 3 bases between them. CDR1 and CDR2 from the germline V gene are SQVTM and ANQGSEA. The CDR3 has 9 residues. The DNA for the CDR3 is TGCAGCGTTGAGAGTGGCTACACCTTC. Its protein is CSVESGYTF.

The V call is TRBV6-5, the J call TRBJ2-7, with no clear D. From germline, CDR1 is MNHEY and CDR2 SVGAGI. The length of the CDR3 is 14 residues. Trimming removed 0 bases at V and 4 bases at J, with 10 bases between. In DNA form, the CDR3 reads TGTGCCAGCAGTTACTCGGGCCAGCTATACGAGCAGTACTTC. Its protein is CASSYSGQLYEQYF.

The V gene is TRBV6-2 or TRBV6-3, the J gene TRBJ2-7; TRBD2 might be the D (6 bases). V lost 6 bases and J 3 bases, leaving 18 bases between the germline ends. This CDR3 has 15 amino acids. The V gene's germline CDR1 is MNHEY and CDR2 SVGEGT. CDR3 in DNA: TGTGCCAGCAGCTCTGCCGGGACTGGCGACTACGAGCAGTACTTC. The encoded protein is CASSSAGTGDYEQYF.

Only one count was recorded for this clone. This sequence joins TRBV27 and TRBJ2-7; D gene ambiguous. This CDR3 contains 15 residues. The V gene lost 6 bases and the J gene lost 0 bases, with 15 bases spanning the gap. Germline CDR1 reads MNHEY; CDR2 reads SMNVEV (reference sequence). CDR3 in DNA: TGTGCCAGCAGAGTTTATGAGGAAAGCTCCTACGAGCAGTACTTC. This translates into CASRVYEESSYEQYF.

The rearrangement joins TRBV4-1 to TRBJ2-7; D is unresolved. Trimming removed 0 bases at V and 2 bases at J, with 17 bases between. The CDR3 spans 17 residues. CDR1 and CDR2 (germline): MGHRA, YSYEKL. CDR3 amino acids: CASSQDLKQTNPYEQYF. CDR3 nucleotide sequence: TGCGCCAGCAGCCAAGATTTAAAACAAACCAACCCCTACGAGCAGTACTTC.

The chain combines TRBV9 with TRBJ2-3, with D perhaps TRBD1 (5 bases). The length of the CDR3 is 15 residues. The V and J ends lost 2 bases and 0 bases respectively, with 10 bases between them. The V gene's germline CDR1 is SGDLS and CDR2 YYNGEE. DNA of the CDR3: TGTGCCAGCAGCGTTTCAGGGTCGAGCACAGATACGCAGTATTTT. This codes for CASSVSGSSTDTQYF.

This chain uses TRBV3-1 (or the pseudogene TRBV3-2) with TRBJ1-2; TRBD1 matches 11 bases. Germline V gene lookup returns CDR1 LGHDT and CDR2 YNNKEL (reference sequence). The V segment lost 3 bases and the J segment 1 base; nucleotides outside the gene matches: 10. The CDR3 length is 18 residues. DNA for the CDR3: TGTGCCAGCAGCCATACGGACAGGGGGCTTTCCGATAACTATGGCTACACCTTC. Protein sequence: CASSHTDRGLSDNYGYTF.

The rearrangement uses TRBV7-6 and TRBJ2-3; 12 bases fit TRBD1. The CDR3 has 16 residues. Trimming cost V 4 bases and J 0 bases; bases outside gene matches: 2. CDR1 and CDR2 (germline): SGHVS, FNYEAQ. For the CDR3, the DNA is TGTGCCAGCAGCTCGGGACAGGGGGCCAGCACAGATACGCAGTATTTT. Protein: CASSSGQGASTDTQYF.

V is TRBV28 and J is TRBJ2-4; 11 nucleotides align to TRBD1. CDR1 and CDR2 (germline): MDHEN, SYDVKM. The CDR3 contains 15 residues. Trimming cost V 5 bases and J 7 bases; bases outside gene matches: 7. DNA for the CDR3: TGTGCCAGCAGTGAGGCCGGACAGGGGGCGAACATTCAGTACTTC. Translation gives CASSEAGQGANIQYF.

The V gene is TRBV4-1, the J gene TRBJ2-3, with 10 positions matching TRBD2. The CDR3 length is 15 residues. CDR1 MGHRA and CDR2 YSYEKL come from the germline V gene. V lost 6 bases and J lost 7; bases outside the gene matches: 10. CDR3 amino acids: CASSQFERGGNTQYF. The CDR3 coding sequence is TGCGCCAGCAGTCAATTCGAGCGGGGGGGTAATACGCAGTATTTT.